The 19 T cell receptor beta chains in this list originate from one sample, sequenced in a study of CD8 T cells in Susac syndrome. Reverse transcription used roughly 0.45 to 1 ug RNA and random hexamers. MiXCR, applied by TCRdb to the immunoSEQ multiplex PCR reads, yields one record per CDR3 protein. The top ten hold approximately 0.12% of the sample, which has under 200,000 distinct CDR3 sequences, roughly 95% seen once. What was sequenced was CD4+ T cells from PBMCs. The receptor source for this set is a human donor with Susac syndrome.

This clonotype was seen only once. J is TRBJ2-7 and V is TRBV12-5; 10 bases map to TRBD2. Per the germline V gene, CDR1 is LGHNT and CDR2 is FRNRAP. The CDR3 is 18 amino acids. With 0 bases clipped from V and 3 bases from J, the junction kept 11 bases outside the gene matches. The CDR3 DNA reads as TGTGCTAGTGGTTTGGTAGCCACCACTAGCGGGACTTACTACGAGCAGTACTTC. Its translation: CASGLVATTSGTYYEQYF.

The genes are TRBV14 and TRBJ2-5; D not resolved. The length of the CDR3 is 16 residues. CDR1 and CDR2 from the germline V gene are SGHDN and FVKESK. V was trimmed by 4 bases and J by 6 bases, leaving 21 bases between them. DNA of the CDR3: TGTGCCAGCAGCCCTTTAGGTGGGCTAGTCGAGCAGACCCAGTACTTC. It specifies CASSPLGGLVEQTQYF.

The V gene is TRBV9, the J gene TRBJ1-5; D is possibly TRBD1 (5 bases). Trimming stripped 7 bases from V and 7 bases from J, with 12 bases between. Germline lookup yields CDR1 SGDLS and CDR2 YYNGEE. The CDR3 sequence is 12 residues long. CDR3 loop: CASGGAGQPQHF. The CDR3, as DNA: TGTGCCAGCGGAGGGGCCGGGCAGCCCCAGCATTTT.

The chain combines TRBV12-5 with TRBJ2-2; 15 bases align to TRBD2. Germline trimming cut 7 bases from V and 1 base from J; bases unmatched to any gene: 16. The CDR3 totals 21 residues. Germline assignment: CDR1 LGHNT and CDR2 FRNRAP. The CDR3 DNA is TGTGCTAGTGTCTTTAGTCCCCTACCGGGACTAGCGGGGGGGAACACCGGGGAGCTGTTTTTT. Its translation is CASVFSPLPGLAGGNTGELFF.

The rearrangement uses TRBV7-8 and TRBJ2-1, with no clear D. The CDR3 has 13 amino acids. The germline V and J ends were trimmed by 5 bases and 8 bases, with 13 bases remaining between them. The V gene's germline CDR1 is SGHVS and CDR2 FQNEAQ. This CDR3 reads CASSVRRSDEQFF. The CDR3 DNA reads TGTGCCAGCAGCGTAAGACGGTCGGATGAGCAGTTCTTC. Together with reference TRBV7-8 and TRBJ2-1, the CDR3 gives the full variable domain: GAGVSQSPRYKVAKRGQDVALRCDPISGHVSLFWYQQALGQGPEFLTYFQNEAQLDKSGLPSDRFFAERPEGSVSTLKIQRTQQEDSAVYLCASSVRRSDEQFFGPGTRLTVL.

V gene TRBV19 combines with J gene TRBJ2-2, with 9 bases matching TRBD1. Trimming at V came to 7 bases and at J to 7 bases, leaving 10 bases not matched to a gene. The CDR3 spans 15 residues. Looked up from germline, CDR1 is LNHDA and CDR2 is SQIVND (reference sequence). The CDR3 sequence: CASTLGTGFGGELFF. In DNA, the CDR3 is TGTGCCAGTACCCTCGGGACAGGGTTTGGCGGGGAGCTGTTTTTT.

This clonotype was seen a single time. The V gene is TRBV29-1, the J gene TRBJ2-2, with TRBD2 as a possible D gene (5 bases). CDR3 length: 13 amino acids. Trimming removed 8 bases at V and 4 bases at J, with 14 bases between. From germline, CDR1 is SQVTM and CDR2 ANQGSEA. CDR3 amino acids: CSCGWTATGELFF. The CDR3 DNA reads as TGCAGCTGCGGGTGGACCGCCACCGGGGAGCTGTTTTTT.

The V call is TRBV5-6, the J call TRBJ2-1; weak D call: TRBD2 (5 bases). The end of the DNA is better explained by TRBJ2-7, so the J call may be wrong. CDR3 length: 14 residues. Per germline, CDR1 SGHDT and CDR2 YYEEEE. This CDR3 reads CASSLAGVVGEQYF. In DNA, the CDR3 is TGTGCCAGCAGCTTGGCCGGGGTTGTGGGCGAGCAGTACTTC.

The chain has TRBV3-1 and TRBJ1-2; D is perhaps TRBD1 (5 bases). Trimming took 1 base from V and 13 from J, leaving 13 bases between them. Germline V lookup: CDR1 LGHDT, CDR2 YNNKEL (reference sequence). The CDR3 consists of 12 residues. The CDR3 DNA reads as TGTGCCAGCAGCCAAGTCCGCAGGGCTCCCACCTTC. Translating it yields CASSQVRRAPTF.

The chain combines TRBV9 with TRBJ2-1; D remains ambiguous. The CDR3 contains 14 residues. Trimming took off 6 bases at V and 5 bases at J, with 15 bases between the two ends. Germline V gives CDR1 SGDLS, CDR2 YYNGEE. This CDR3 is CASTFDFSHNEQFF. In DNA, the CDR3 is TGTGCCAGCACCTTTGACTTTAGCCACAATGAGCAGTTCTTC.

The gene calls are TRBV4-2 and TRBJ1-2; D may be TRBD1 (5 bases). Trimming left V 4 bases short and J 4 bases short, with 19 bases between. This CDR3 is built from 16 residues. Germline V gene lookup returns CDR1 LGHNA and CDR2 YNFKEQ. CDR3 coding DNA: TGTGCCAGCAGCCCGAGCAGGCAGGGCCGTCCCTATGGCTACACCTTC. As protein: CASSPSRQGRPYGYTF.

This chain connects TRBV20-1 to TRBJ2-7, with D perhaps matching TRBD2 (5 bases). V lost 7 bases, J lost 1 base, and 20 bases lay in between. The CDR3 runs 15 residues. The germline V gene has CDR1 DFQATT and CDR2 SNEGSKA (reference sequence). The CDR3 is CSVAPSATGSYEQYF. CDR3 nucleotide sequence: TGCAGTGTGGCCCCGAGCGCAACGGGGTCCTACGAGCAGTACTTC.

V and J are TRBV20-1 and TRBJ1-5; TRBD1 matches 7 bases. This CDR3 region has 13 residues. J gave up 3 bases and V 3 bases, and 2 bases lay outside the gene matches. Germline CDR1 is DFQATT and CDR2 is SNEGSKA (reference sequence). The CDR3 is CSASDRDNQPQHF. The CDR3 coding sequence is TGCAGTGCTAGTGACAGGGACAATCAGCCCCAGCATTTT.

The chain joins TRBV11-2 to TRBJ2-5; D may be TRBD1 or TRBD2 (5 bases each). The length of the CDR3 is 14 residues. V lost 5 bases to trimming and J lost 5 bases, with 15 bases between them. The germline V gene encodes CDR1 SGHAT and CDR2 FQNNGV. This CDR3 reads CASSRIGGRETQYF. The DNA for the CDR3 is TGTGCCAGCAGCCGTATTGGGGGTCGGGAGACCCAGTACTTC.

The chain uses TRBV4-2 and TRBJ2-5, with 11 positions matching TRBD2. The CDR3 is made up of 16 amino acids. Germline V gene lookup returns CDR1 LGHNA and CDR2 YNFKEQ. Trimming removed 0 bases from V and 5 bases from J; junction bases left unmatched: 5. CDR3 bases: TGTGCCAGCAGCCAAGAGCAGACTAGCGGGATGGAGACCCAGTACTTC. Its protein is CASSQEQTSGMETQYF.

This chain connects TRBV14 to TRBJ1-1; D is ambiguous. Germline CDR1 SGHDN, CDR2 FVKESK. The V gene lost 0 bases and the J gene lost 4 bases, with 12 bases spanning the gap. CDR3 size: 15 residues. The CDR3 region is CASSQDWGSLTEAFF. For the CDR3, the DNA is TGTGCCAGCAGCCAAGATTGGGGAAGTCTCACTGAAGCTTTCTTT.

The chain couples TRBV27 to TRBJ2-7; 8 bases agree with TRBD1. J lost 4 bases, V lost 6 bases, and 14 bases had no gene match. Germline CDR1 MNHEY, CDR2 SMNVEV (reference sequence). This CDR3 region has 16 residues. The CDR3 DNA reads TGTGCCAGCAGCCGACAGGGCGGGCAGGGGGCTTACGAGCAGTACTTC. It encodes CASSRQGGQGAYEQYF.

The chain uses TRBV19 and TRBJ2-7; TRBD1 aligns across 10 bases. This CDR3 is built from 13 residues. V lost 8 bases and J lost 2; bases outside the gene matches: 3. CDR1 is LNHDA and CDR2 is SQIVND in the germline V gene (reference sequence). CDR3 nucleotides: TGTGCCAGTGCGGGACAGGGGACCTACGAGCAGTACTTC. Protein product: CASAGQGTYEQYF.

The V call is TRBV29-1, the J call TRBJ2-7, with 9 positions matching TRBD2. Looked up from germline, CDR1 is SQVTM and CDR2 is ANQGSEA. This CDR3 is 12 amino acids long. Trimming removed 6 bases from V and 3 bases from J; junction bases left unmatched: 3. The DNA of the CDR3 is TGCAGCGTATCGACTAGCGGCTACGAGCAGTACTTC. The encoded protein is CSVSTSGYEQYF.